The 21 T cell receptor beta chains listed next were all sequenced from one sample in a study of PD-L1 blockade in urothelial cancer. Sequencing was performed with immunoSEQ multiplex PCR; in TCRdb, only in-frame clones are kept and a portion is missing. The sample lists 35,000 to 45,000 clones, roughly four fifths seen once, with roughly 6.4% in the top ten. Specified time point: pretreatment peripheral blood. The material was PBMCs, obtained around atezolizumab (anti-PD-L1) treatment. The receptors were gathered from a man between 60 and 75 years old with urothelial cancer.

The chain recombines TRBV18 with TRBJ1-5, with 10 bases fitting TRBD1. The CDR3 has 15 residues. Germline-derived CDR1 and CDR2 are KGHSH and LQKENI. V lost 6 bases, J lost 4 bases, and 6 bases stayed unmatched. The CDR3 loop reads CASSPGTGENQPQHF. In DNA, the CDR3 is TGTGCCAGCTCGCCCGGGACAGGGGAAAATCAGCCCCAGCATTTT. The variable domain in full, completed from reference TRBV18 and TRBJ1-5, reads NAGVMQNPRHLVRRRGQEARLRCSPMKGHSHVYWYRQLPEEGLKFMVYLQKENIIDESGMPKERFSAEFPKEGPSILRIQQVVRGDSAAYFCASSPGTGENQPQHFGDGTRLSIL.

This rearrangement joins TRBV29-1 to TRBJ2-1, with D perhaps TRBD2 (5 bases). Germline V CDR1 and CDR2: SQVTM, ANQGSEA. This CDR3 is 10 amino acids long. The V and J ends lost 7 bases and 7 bases respectively, with 8 bases between them. In DNA form, the CDR3 reads TGCAGCGGAGGGTTTAATGAGCAGTTCTTC. Residues: CSGGFNEQFF.

The CDR3 DNA follows: TGCGCCAGCAGCCAAGGGATAACAGGGGGCGCGAGCAATCAGCCCCAGCATTTT. Its protein is CASSQGITGGASNQPQHF. This rearrangement joins TRBV4-1 to TRBJ1-5, with 9 positions matching TRBD1. Germline V CDR1 and CDR2: MGHRA, YSYEKL. The CDR3 covers 18 residues. V lost 1 base, J lost 1 base, and 8 bases stayed unmatched.

This chain connects TRBV7-2 to TRBJ1-4; maybe TRBD1 (6 bases). This CDR3 is built from 14 residues. V lost 1 base and J lost 6, with 9 bases in between. The V gene's germline CDR1 is SGHTA and CDR2 FQGNSA. In DNA form, the CDR3 reads TGTGCCAGCAGCTTAGGTGGGGGCGATGAAAAACTGTTTTTT. Translating it yields CASSLGGGDEKLFF.

The V and J genes are TRBV18 and TRBJ2-7, with a tentative D call TRBD1 (5 bases). This CDR3 has 14 amino acids. Trimming pared 2 bases from V and 2 bases from J, leaving 10 bases between. From germline, CDR1 is KGHSH and CDR2 LQKENI. This CDR3 reads CASSPSGRAYEQYF. Written as DNA, the CDR3 is TGTGCCAGCTCACCATCGGGCAGGGCCTACGAGCAGTACTTC.

This clone was recorded a few times. V and J are TRBV15 and TRBJ2-7, with 8 bases aligning to TRBD1. This CDR3 contains 14 residues. V dropped 3 bases and J dropped 5; count of bases not matched to a gene: 6. Per the germline V gene, CDR1 is LNHNV and CDR2 is YYDKDF (reference sequence). CDR3 DNA: TGTGCCACCAGCAGTATGACAGGGGAAGACGAGCAGTACTTC. Translated: CATSSMTGEDEQYF.

V usage is TRBV7-8 and J usage is TRBJ2-1; a possible D gene is TRBD1 (7 bases). The CDR3 has 15 residues. V lost 0 bases, J lost 9 bases, and 15 bases lay in between. Germline CDR1 reads SGHVS; CDR2 reads FQNEAQ. The DNA for the CDR3 is TGTGCCAGCAGCTTAGCCTCAGGGGGGAGTGGTGAGCAGTTCTTC. It codes for CASSLASGGSGEQFF.

This chain joins TRBV2 and TRBJ2-5; D is ambiguous. Germline V CDR1 and CDR2: SNHLY, FYNNEI. The V end lost 2 bases, the J end lost 4 bases, and 8 bases lay between the germline ends. The CDR3 extends over 13 amino acids. The CDR3 bases are TGTGCCAGCAGTGAAAGCGTGTTAGAGACCCAGTACTTC. Translated, it gives CASSESVLETQYF.

The chain links TRBV10-3 to TRBJ2-7; 10 bases are shared with TRBD1. The CDR3 is 15 residues long. V lost 4 bases, J lost 2 bases, and 5 bases stayed unmatched. CDR1 is ENHRY, CDR2 SYGVKD, per germline. The CDR3 here is CAISAGTGDPYEQYF. DNA of the CDR3: TGTGCCATCAGTGCCGGGACAGGGGACCCCTACGAGCAGTACTTC.

The CDR3 sequence is CASTSAGRGTGELFF. CDR3 coding DNA: TGTGCCAGCACCTCAGCCGGCCGAGGGACCGGGGAGCTGTTTTTT. This chain links TRBV5-4 with TRBJ2-2; D is perhaps TRBD2 (5 bases). The ends were cut back, 6 bases at V and 5 bases at J, with 17 bases in the middle. The CDR3 extends over 15 amino acids. Germline assignment: CDR1 SGHNT and CDR2 YYREEE (reference sequence).

The chain uses TRBV6-5 and TRBJ2-3; 9 bases match TRBD1. There are 16 residues in the CDR3. In germline, CDR1 is MNHEY, CDR2 SVGAGI. Trimming cost V 2 bases and J 2 bases; bases outside gene matches: 5. DNA of the CDR3: TGTGCCAGCAGTTACAACGACAGGGGGGACACAGATACGCAGTATTTT. It is translated as CASSYNDRGDTDTQYF.

V is TRBV5-4 and J is TRBJ2-1; TRBD2 aligns across 8 bases. Trimming cost V 5 bases and J 0 bases; bases outside gene matches: 7. Germline CDR1 and CDR2: SGHNT and YYREEE (reference sequence). CDR3 size: 16 residues. CDR3 nucleotide sequence: TGTGCCAGCAGTGGGAGGGCGGGGGGCTCCTACAATGAGCAGTTCTTC. It specifies CASSGRAGGSYNEQFF.

Remarks on this clone: This specimen includes other DNA sequences encoding the same CDR3. The chain recombines TRBV18 with TRBJ1-2, with 8 bases fitting TRBD1. CDR1 and CDR2 (germline): KGHSH, LQKENI. The length of the CDR3 is 14 residues. Unmatched junction bases numbered 4, after V lost 4 bases and J lost 3 bases. The CDR3 reads CASSLETGDYGYTF. The CDR3 DNA is TGTGCCAGCTCACTGGAGACAGGGGACTATGGCTACACCTTC.

The rearrangement links TRBV18 to TRBJ2-7, with 9 bases that match TRBD1. Germline CDR1 and CDR2: KGHSH and LQKENI. This CDR3 region has 15 residues. Germline trimming cut 3 bases from V and 5 bases from J; bases unmatched to any gene: 8. For the CDR3, the DNA is TGTGCCAGCTCACCTTTAGGGACAGGGCTCCACGAGCAGTACTTC. Translated, it gives CASSPLGTGLHEQYF.

This clone has just one count. V usage is TRBV19 and J usage is TRBJ1-6; possibly TRBD1 for D (5 bases). The CDR3 extends over 14 amino acids. V was trimmed by 3 bases and J by 8 bases, leaving 11 bases between them. The germline V gene encodes CDR1 LNHDA and CDR2 SQIVND (reference sequence). The CDR3 is CASSIGLGDSPLHF. For the CDR3, the DNA is TGTGCCAGTAGTATCGGGCTAGGGGATTCACCCCTCCACTTT.

This clone was seen a single time. J is TRBJ1-4 and V is TRBV4-1, with 9 bases matching TRBD1. J was trimmed by 5 bases and V by 3 bases; bases with no gene match: 10. From germline, CDR1 is MGHRA and CDR2 YSYEKL. This CDR3 is built from 17 residues. The CDR3 region has the DNA TGCGCCAGCAGCCAGAGGATGGGGGGACAGGGAAATGAAAAACTGTTTTTT. It translates to CASSQRMGGQGNEKLFF.

The V call is TRBV5-1, the J call TRBJ2-2, with 7 bases lining up with TRBD2. V was pared by 4 bases and J by 6 bases, with 6 bases of the junction left unmatched. This CDR3 has 14 amino acids. Germline CDR1 SGHRS, CDR2 YFSETQ. Written as DNA, the CDR3 is TGCGCCAGCAGCCTCAGGACTAGTCCCGGGGAGCTGTTTTTT. Translating gives CASSLRTSPGELFF.

The chain has TRBV5-8 and TRBJ1-5, with 7 bases identical to TRBD1. The trim removed 5 bases at V and 7 bases at J, leaving 18 bases unmatched. The CDR3 spans 17 residues. The V gene's germline CDR1 is SGHTS and CDR2 YDEGEE. CDR3 region: CASSSPGQTYGRQPQHF. The CDR3 nucleotides are TGTGCCAGCAGTTCCCCGGGACAGACGTATGGCAGGCAGCCCCAGCATTTT.

The rearrangement links TRBV6-5 to TRBJ1-1; D is possibly TRBD1 (5 bases). Trimming removed 2 bases from V and 5 bases from J, with 9 bases in between. Germline values: CDR1 MNHEY, CDR2 SVGAGI. The length of the CDR3 is 13 residues. The CDR3 DNA sequence: TGTGCCAGCAGTTACGACAGCTTGACTGAAGCTTTCTTT. Protein: CASSYDSLTEAFF.

The chain has TRBV19 and TRBJ1-5; 9 positions agree with TRBD1. Germline V gives CDR1 LNHDA, CDR2 SQIVND (reference sequence). CDR3 length: 18 residues. Germline trimming cut 1 base from V and 3 bases from J; bases unmatched to any gene: 10. The DNA for the CDR3 is TGTGCCAGTAGTATAGTACGGGACAGGGTGTTTACCAATCAGCCCCAGCATTTT. It codes for CASSIVRDRVFTNQPQHF.

The sample holds one count of this clone. This chain uses TRBV6-1 with TRBJ2-7; D is possibly TRBD2 (6 bases). This CDR3 contains 11 residues. Germline CDR1 reads MNHNS; CDR2 reads SASEGT. The ends were cut back, 3 bases at V and 6 bases at J, with 6 bases in the middle. The CDR3 is CASSEEGEQYF. In nucleotides, the CDR3 is TGTGCCAGCAGTGAGGAGGGCGAGCAGTACTTC.